The entry that follows covers one T cell receptor beta chain sequence. This table comes from immunoSEQ multiplex PCR, and its TCRdb copy is limited to in-frame clones, with some not included. The profile shows about 94,000 clones, approximately 93% of them singletons. These data belong to a study of OX40 agonist ivuxolimab in advanced cancers. Study information: Ivuxolimab, which is an agonistic anti-OX40 (CD134) antibody, was administered to the patients. Three partial responders included one hepatocellular carcinoma patient and two cutaneous melanoma patients.

V was trimmed by 3 bases and J by 3 bases, leaving 12 bases between them. CDR3 length equals 14 residues. Germline V gene sequence: CDR1 MDHEN, CDR2 SYDVKM. Exclusion applied to patients with autoimmune disease history or systemic immunosuppression. This rearrangement joins TRBV28 to TRBJ2-7, with TRBD1 as a possible D gene (6 bases). The clonotype was recovered from an adult with an advanced solid tumor such as melanoma, head and neck, liver or kidney cancer. The source was CD4+ or CD8+ T cells sorted from blood, collected in a trial of the OX40 agonist ivuxolimab. The CDR3 reads CASSFLTGYYEQYF. In DNA form, the CDR3 reads TGTGCCAGCAGTTTCCTGACAGGATACTACGAGCAGTACTTC.